Sequencing of this T cell receptor beta chain was carried out in a study of cytomegalovirus exposure and HLA in healthy donors. The study, taken as a whole, reports: According to reports, the classifier identified cytomegalovirus status with high specificity and sensitivity. HLA alleles were associated with 15,000 to 20,000 TCR beta sequences in a later analysis at 0.05 false discovery rate.

The germline V gene encodes CDR1 SGDLS and CDR2 YYNGEE. This CDR3 comprises 18 residues. With 3 bases removed from V and 0 bases from J, the gap between germline ends came to 19 bases. Comment on this clone: Antigen specificity is unknown.

Healthy bone marrow donors made up the cohort. Primers: 60 Vbeta forward and 13 Jbeta reverse. The protocol was immunoSEQ multiplex PCR, while the TCRdb copy is restricted to in-frame clones and leaves out a portion. The data hold under 200,000 clones, with around 75% observed a single time. Specimen: PBMCs. This TCR was recovered from a woman in her twenties or thirties in good health and CMV-seronegative. The chain recombines TRBV9 with TRBJ2-1, with a weak D call TRBD2 (6 bases). The chain's CDR3 is CASSGDLGIPSSYNEQFF. The CDR3 DNA is TGTGCCAGCAGCGGGGACTTGGGAATTCCGAGCTCCTACAATGAGCAGTTCTTC.